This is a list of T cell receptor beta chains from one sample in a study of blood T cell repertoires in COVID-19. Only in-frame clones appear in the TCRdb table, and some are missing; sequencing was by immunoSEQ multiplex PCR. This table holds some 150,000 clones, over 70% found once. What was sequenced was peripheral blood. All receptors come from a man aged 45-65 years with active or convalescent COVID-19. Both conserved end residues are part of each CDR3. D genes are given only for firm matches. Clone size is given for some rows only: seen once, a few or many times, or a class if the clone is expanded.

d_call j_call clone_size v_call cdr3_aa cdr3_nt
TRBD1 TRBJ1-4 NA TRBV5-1 CASSRDREKLFF TGCGCCAGCAGCAGGGACAGAGAAAAACTGTTTTTT
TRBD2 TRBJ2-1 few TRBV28 CASVPLAGSSYNEQFF TGTGCCAGCGTCCCCCTAGCGGGCTCATCCTACAATGAGCAGTTCTTC
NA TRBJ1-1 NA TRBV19 CASSEGRNTEAFF TGTGCCAGTAGTGAGGGAAGGAACACTGAAGCTTTCTTT
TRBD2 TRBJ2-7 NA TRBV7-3 CASSLLSPSGAYEQYF TGTGCCAGCAGCTTACTTTCGCCTAGCGGGGCCTACGAGCAGTACTTC
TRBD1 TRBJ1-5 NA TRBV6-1 CASSEHVGTGGQPQHF TGTGCCAGCAGTGAGCACGTCGGGACAGGGGGTCAGCCCCAGCATTTT
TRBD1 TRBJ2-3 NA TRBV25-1 CASSKGQGTDTQYF TGTGCCAGCAGTAAGGGACAGGGCACAGATACGCAGTATTTT
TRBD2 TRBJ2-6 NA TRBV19 CASRMREGAGANVLTF TGTGCCAGCCGAATGCGGGAGGGGGCTGGGGCCAACGTCCTGACTTTC
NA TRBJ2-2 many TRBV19 CASSMVGVNTGELFF TGTGCCAGTAGTATGGTCGGGGTGAACACCGGGGAGCTGTTTTTT
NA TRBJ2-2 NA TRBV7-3 CASSRAPETGELFF TGTGCCAGCAGCCGTGCCCCGGAGACCGGGGAGCTGTTTTTT
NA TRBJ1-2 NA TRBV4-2 CASSQVDRSLYGYTF TGTGCCAGCAGCCAGGTAGACAGGTCCTTGTATGGCTACACCTTC
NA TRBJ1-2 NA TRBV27 CASSSRTNGYTF TGTGCCAGCAGTTCTCGGACAAATGGCTACACCTTC
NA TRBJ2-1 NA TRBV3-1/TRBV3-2 CASKLNNEQFF TGTGCCAGCAAACTCAACAATGAGCAGTTCTTC
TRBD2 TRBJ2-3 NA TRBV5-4 CASSLWGTPGGTDTQYF TGTGCCAGCAGCCTCTGGGGAACCCCGGGGGGGACAGATACGCAGTATTTT
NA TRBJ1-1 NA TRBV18 CASSPRPSLNTEAFF TGTGCCAGCTCACCACGCCCGAGCCTGAACACTGAAGCTTTCTTT
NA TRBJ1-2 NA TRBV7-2 CASSLGQGYGYTF TGTGCCAGCAGCTTAGGTCAGGGATATGGCTACACCTTC
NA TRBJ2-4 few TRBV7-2 CASSLRKNIQYF TGTGCCAGCAGCTTGAGGAAAAACATTCAGTACTTC
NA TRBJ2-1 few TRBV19 CASSILVGVVYNEQFF TGTGCCAGTAGTATCCTTGTGGGAGTAGTCTACAATGAGCAGTTCTTC
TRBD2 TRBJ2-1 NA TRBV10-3 CAISEGAGGYNEQFF TGTGCCATCAGTGAGGGGGCGGGAGGGTACAATGAGCAGTTCTTC
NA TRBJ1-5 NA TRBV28 CASSFRIGDQPQHF TGTGCCAGCAGTTTCAGGATCGGGGATCAGCCCCAGCATTTT
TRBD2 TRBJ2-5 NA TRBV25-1 CASWKSGSLETQYF TGTGCCAGTTGGAAAAGCGGGAGCTTAGAGACCCAGTACTTC
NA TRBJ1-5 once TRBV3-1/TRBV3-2 CASSQVPGDGNQPQHF TGTGCCAGCAGCCAAGTACCCGGGGATGGCAATCAGCCCCAGCATTTT
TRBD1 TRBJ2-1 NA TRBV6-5 CASSYRGTGPYNEQFF TGTGCCAGCAGTTACCGGGGGACAGGCCCGTACAATGAGCAGTTCTTC
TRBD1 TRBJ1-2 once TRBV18 CASSQGAAYGYTF TGTGCCAGCTCCCAGGGGGCGGCCTATGGCTACACCTTC
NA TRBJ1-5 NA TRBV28 CASNTQGLLKPQHF TGTGCCAGCAACACACAGGGTCTATTGAAGCCCCAGCATTTT
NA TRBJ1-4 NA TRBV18 CASSPPVDNEKLFF TGTGCCAGCTCACCACCGGTAGATAATGAAAAACTGTTTTTT
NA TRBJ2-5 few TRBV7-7 CASSLFRGQETQYF TGTGCTAGCAGCTTATTCAGGGGTCAAGAGACCCAGTACTTC
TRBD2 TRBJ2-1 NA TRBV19 CASSIEGGDISRHEQFF TGTGCCAGTAGTATAGAGGGGGGGGATATTAGTCGGCATGAGCAGTTCTTC
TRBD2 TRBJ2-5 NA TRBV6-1 CASREAGAQETQYF TGTGCCAGCAGGGAAGCGGGAGCCCAAGAGACCCAGTACTTC
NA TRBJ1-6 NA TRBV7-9 CASSWGGGNSPLHF TGTGCCAGCAGCTGGGGGGGTGGTAATTCACCCCTCCACTTT
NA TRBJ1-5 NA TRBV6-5 CASSPAVNQPQHF TGTGCCAGCAGCCCCGCGGTCAATCAGCCCCAGCATTTT
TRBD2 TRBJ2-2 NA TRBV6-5 CASSRAGVDTGELFF TGTGCCAGCAGCAGGGCGGGAGTGGACACCGGGGAGCTGTTTTTT
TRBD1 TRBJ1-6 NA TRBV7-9 CASSSTGVNSPLHF TGTGCCAGCAGCTCTACAGGGGTTAATTCACCCCTCCACTTT
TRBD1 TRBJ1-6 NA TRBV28 CASSRQGAKNSPLHF TGTGCCAGCAGTCGACAGGGTGCTAAGAATTCACCCCTCCACTTT
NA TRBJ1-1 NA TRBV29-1 CSVTGSEAFF TGCAGCGTTACGGGGTCTGAAGCTTTCTTT
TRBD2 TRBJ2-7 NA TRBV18 CASSHPSGRAYEQYF TGTGCCAGCTCACACCCTAGCGGGCGTGCCTACGAGCAGTACTTC
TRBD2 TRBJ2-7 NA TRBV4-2 CASSPGLAVPYEQYF TGTGCCAGCAGCCCGGGACTAGCGGTACCCTACGAGCAGTACTTC
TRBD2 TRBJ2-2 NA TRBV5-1 CASSIAGRNTGELFF TGCGCCAGCAGCATAGCGGGTAGGAACACCGGGGAGCTGTTTTTT
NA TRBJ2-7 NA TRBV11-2 CASSLVTFQALSYEQYF TGTGCCAGCAGCTTAGTGACATTCCAAGCACTTAGCTACGAGCAGTACTTC
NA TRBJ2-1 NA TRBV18 CASSPPNSLNEQFF TGTGCCAGCTCACCACCCAACAGCCTCAATGAGCAGTTCTTC
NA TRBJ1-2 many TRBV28 CASSFMGREGYTF TGTGCCAGCAGTTTTATGGGGAGAGAGGGCTACACCTTC
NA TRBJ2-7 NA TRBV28 CASRVQGIAYEQYF TGTGCCAGCAGGGTTCAGGGAATAGCCTACGAGCAGTACTTC
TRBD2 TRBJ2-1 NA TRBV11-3 CASSKGLAGNNEQFF TGTGCCAGCAGCAAGGGACTAGCGGGCAACAATGAGCAGTTCTTC
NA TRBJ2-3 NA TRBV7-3 CASSSQRSTDTQYF TGTGCCAGCAGCTCCCAGCGGAGCACAGATACGCAGTATTTT
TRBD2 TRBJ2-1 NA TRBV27 CASSLSGAGPYNEQFF TGTGCCAGCAGTTTGTCCGGAGCGGGACCCTACAATGAGCAGTTCTTC
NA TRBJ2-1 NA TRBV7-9 CASSLMAGTGYNEQFF TGTGCCAGCAGCTTAATGGCGGGAACTGGCTACAATGAGCAGTTCTTC
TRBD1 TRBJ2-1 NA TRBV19 CASSIGQGSYNEQFF TGTGCCAGTAGTATTGGACAGGGCTCCTACAATGAGCAGTTCTTC
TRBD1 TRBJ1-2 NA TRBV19 CATEPGQGYGYTF TGTGCCACAGAACCGGGACAGGGCTATGGCTACACCTTC